This T cell receptor (beta chain) was recovered during a study of blood T cell repertoires in COVID-19. Study details: The United States, Italy and Spain provided the acute and convalescent COVID-19 samples. PBMCs, B-cell-depleted T cells, or T cells provided the cDNA or gDNA that made up the material.

In the original processing: From reference gene primer amplification, estimates of nucleated cell counts were derived. The protocol was immunoSEQ multiplex PCR, while the TCRdb copy is restricted to in-frame clones and leaves out a portion. V, J and clone size were drawn from that table, and D and trimming were deduced from the DNA. This table has 250,000 to 350,000 clones, around 86% appearing once. The J segment lost 0 bases and the V segment lost 0 bases, leaving 4 bases of the junction unmatched. Per the germline V gene, CDR1 is SGDLS and CDR2 is YYNGEE. The CDR3 is 16 amino acids. This TCR came from a woman between 40 and 55 years old who had recovered from COVID-19. Sequenced input: peripheral blood. V gene TRBV9 combines with J gene TRBJ2-3, with TRBD2 identical over 7 bases. The CDR3 loop is CASSVGGRASTDTQYF. CDR3 coding DNA: TGTGCCAGCAGCGTAGGAGGGAGGGCTAGCACAGATACGCAGTATTTT.